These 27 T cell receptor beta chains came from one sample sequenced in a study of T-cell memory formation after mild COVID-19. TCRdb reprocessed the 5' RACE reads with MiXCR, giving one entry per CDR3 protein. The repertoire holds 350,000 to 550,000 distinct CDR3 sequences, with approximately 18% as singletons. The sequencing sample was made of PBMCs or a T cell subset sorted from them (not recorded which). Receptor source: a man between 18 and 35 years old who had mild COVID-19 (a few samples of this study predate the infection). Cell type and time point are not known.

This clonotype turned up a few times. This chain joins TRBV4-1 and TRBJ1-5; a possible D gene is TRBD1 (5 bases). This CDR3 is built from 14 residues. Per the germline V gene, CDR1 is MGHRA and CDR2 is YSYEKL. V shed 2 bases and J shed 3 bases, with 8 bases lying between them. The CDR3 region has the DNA TGCGCCAGCAGCCAATCAGGGTTCAATCAGCCCCAGCATTTT. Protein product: CASSQSGFNQPQHF.

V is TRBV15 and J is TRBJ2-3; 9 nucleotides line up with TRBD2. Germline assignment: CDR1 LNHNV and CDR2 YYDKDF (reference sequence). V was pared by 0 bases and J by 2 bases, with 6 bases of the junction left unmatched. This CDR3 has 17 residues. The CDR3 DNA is TGTGCCACCAGCAGAGATTCCAGCGGGGGGTACACAGATACGCAGTATTTT. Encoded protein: CATSRDSSGGYTDTQYF.

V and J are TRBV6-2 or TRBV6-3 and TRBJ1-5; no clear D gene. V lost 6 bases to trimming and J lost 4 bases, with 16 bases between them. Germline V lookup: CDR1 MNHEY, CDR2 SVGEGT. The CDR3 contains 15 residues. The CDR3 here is CASSPGLPFNQPQHF. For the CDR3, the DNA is TGTGCCAGCAGCCCGGGCCTTCCTTTTAATCAGCCCCAGCATTTT.

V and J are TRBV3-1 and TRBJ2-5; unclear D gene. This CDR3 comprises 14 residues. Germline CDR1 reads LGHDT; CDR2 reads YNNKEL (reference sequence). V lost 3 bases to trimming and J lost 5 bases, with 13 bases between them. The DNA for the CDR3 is TGTGCCAGCAGCCACACTCCGGATTGGGAGACCCAGTACTTC. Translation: CASSHTPDWETQYF.

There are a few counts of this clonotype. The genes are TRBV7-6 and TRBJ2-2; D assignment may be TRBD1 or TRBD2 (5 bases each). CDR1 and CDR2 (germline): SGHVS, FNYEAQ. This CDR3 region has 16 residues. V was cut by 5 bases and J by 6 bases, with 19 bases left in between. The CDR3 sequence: CASSVWGRDPAGELFF. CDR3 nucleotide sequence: TGTGCCAGCAGCGTTTGGGGCAGGGACCCAGCCGGGGAGCTGTTTTTT.

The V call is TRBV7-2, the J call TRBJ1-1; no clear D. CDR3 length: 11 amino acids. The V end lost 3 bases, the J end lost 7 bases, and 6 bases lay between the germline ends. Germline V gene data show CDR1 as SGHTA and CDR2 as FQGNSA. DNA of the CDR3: TGTGCCAGCAGCTTCCAGATTGAAGCTTTCTTT. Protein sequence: CASSFQIEAFF.

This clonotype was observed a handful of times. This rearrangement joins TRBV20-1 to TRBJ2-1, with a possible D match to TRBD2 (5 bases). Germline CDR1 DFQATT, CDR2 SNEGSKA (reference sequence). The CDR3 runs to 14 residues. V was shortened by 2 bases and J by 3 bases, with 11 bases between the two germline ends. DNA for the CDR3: TGCAGTGCTAGACGAGCGGCCTACTACAATGAGCAGTTCTTC. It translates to CSARRAAYYNEQFF.

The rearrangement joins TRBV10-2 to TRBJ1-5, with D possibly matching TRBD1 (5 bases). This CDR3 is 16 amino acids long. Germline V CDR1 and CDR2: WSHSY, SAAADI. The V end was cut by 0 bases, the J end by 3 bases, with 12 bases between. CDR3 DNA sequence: TGCGCCAGCAGTGAGTCACTTCGGGGGGTCAATCAGCCCCAGCATTTT. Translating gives CASSESLRGVNQPQHF.

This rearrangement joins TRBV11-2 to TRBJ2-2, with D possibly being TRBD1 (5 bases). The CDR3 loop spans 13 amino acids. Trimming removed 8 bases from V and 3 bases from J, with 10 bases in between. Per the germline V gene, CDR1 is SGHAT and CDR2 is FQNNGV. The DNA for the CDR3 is TGTGCCAGCGCCGACAGTCACACCGGGGAGCTGTTTTTT. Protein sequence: CASADSHTGELFF. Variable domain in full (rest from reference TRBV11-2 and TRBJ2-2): EAGVAQSPRYKIIEKRQSVAFWCNPISGHATLYWYQQILGQGPKLLIQFQNNGVVDDSQLPKDRFSAERLKGVDSTLKIQPAKLEDSAVYLCASADSHTGELFFGEGSRLTVL.

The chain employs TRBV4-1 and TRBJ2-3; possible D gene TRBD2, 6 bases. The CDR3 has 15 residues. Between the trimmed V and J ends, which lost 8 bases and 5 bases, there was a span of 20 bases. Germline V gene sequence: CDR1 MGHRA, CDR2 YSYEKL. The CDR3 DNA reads TGCGCCAGCTCCCAGAAGGCGGGGATTATAGATACGCAGTATTTT. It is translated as CASSQKAGIIDTQYF.

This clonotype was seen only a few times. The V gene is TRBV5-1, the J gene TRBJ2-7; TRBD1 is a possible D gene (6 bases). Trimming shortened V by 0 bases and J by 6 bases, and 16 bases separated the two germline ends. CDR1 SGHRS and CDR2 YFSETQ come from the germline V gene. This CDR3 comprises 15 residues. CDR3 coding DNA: TGCGCCAGCAGCTTGGCCGGAACTGGGGGCGGCGAGCAGTACGTC. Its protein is CASSLAGTGGGEQYV.

The CDR3 region has the DNA TGTGCCAGCAGCGTACAACCTAGCGGGGGCGGATATGAGCAGTTCTTC. Amino acids: CASSVQPSGGGYEQFF. The V call is TRBV7-2, the J call TRBJ2-1, with 10 bases fitting TRBD2. There are 16 residues in the CDR3. Germline lookup yields CDR1 SGHTA and CDR2 FQGNSA. Trimming cost V 5 bases and J 8 bases; bases outside gene matches: 12.

As DNA, the CDR3 is TGCGCCAGCAGGTTCGGACAGGGGATGGCCGGGGAGCTGTTTTTT. Residues: CASRFGQGMAGELFF. The chain combines TRBV4-1 with TRBJ2-2; 9 nucleotides agree with TRBD1. This CDR3 region has 15 residues. The ends lost 6 bases at V and 6 bases at J; junction bases unmatched: 8. Germline values: CDR1 MGHRA, CDR2 YSYEKL.

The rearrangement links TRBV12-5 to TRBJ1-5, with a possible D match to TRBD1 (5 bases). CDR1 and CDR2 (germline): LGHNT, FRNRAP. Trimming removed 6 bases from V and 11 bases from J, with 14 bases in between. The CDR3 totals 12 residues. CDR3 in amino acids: CASGNGPGAQHF. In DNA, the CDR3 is TGTGCTAGTGGCAACGGACCGGGGGCCCAGCATTTT.

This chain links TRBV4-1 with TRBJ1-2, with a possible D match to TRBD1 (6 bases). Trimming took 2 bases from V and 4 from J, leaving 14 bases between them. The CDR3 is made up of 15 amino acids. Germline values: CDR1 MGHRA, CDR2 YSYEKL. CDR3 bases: TGCGCCAGCAGCCAATTAGAGGGACAACGCTATGGCTACACCTTC. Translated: CASSQLEGQRYGYTF.

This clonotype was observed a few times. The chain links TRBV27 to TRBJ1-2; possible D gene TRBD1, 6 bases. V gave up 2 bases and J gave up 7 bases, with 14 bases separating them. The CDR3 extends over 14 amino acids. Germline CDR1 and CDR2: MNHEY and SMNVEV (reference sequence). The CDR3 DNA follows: TGTGCCAGCAGTTTAAAGGGGCCACAGGGTGGCTACACCTTC. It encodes CASSLKGPQGGYTF.

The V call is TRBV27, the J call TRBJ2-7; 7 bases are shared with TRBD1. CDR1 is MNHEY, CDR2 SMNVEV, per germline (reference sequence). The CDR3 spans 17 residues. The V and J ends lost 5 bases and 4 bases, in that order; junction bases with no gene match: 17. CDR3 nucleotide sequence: TGTGCCAGCAGTCCACCCCAAAGGACAGGAAGAGGGTACGAGCAGTACTTC. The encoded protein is CASSPPQRTGRGYEQYF.

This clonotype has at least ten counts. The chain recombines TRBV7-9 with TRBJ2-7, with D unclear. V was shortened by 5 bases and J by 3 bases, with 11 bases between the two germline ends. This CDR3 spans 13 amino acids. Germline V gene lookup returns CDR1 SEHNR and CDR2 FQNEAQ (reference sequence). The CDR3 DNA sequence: TGTGCCAGCAGCCCGACCCCGGGCTACGAGCAGTACGTC. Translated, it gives CASSPTPGYEQYV.

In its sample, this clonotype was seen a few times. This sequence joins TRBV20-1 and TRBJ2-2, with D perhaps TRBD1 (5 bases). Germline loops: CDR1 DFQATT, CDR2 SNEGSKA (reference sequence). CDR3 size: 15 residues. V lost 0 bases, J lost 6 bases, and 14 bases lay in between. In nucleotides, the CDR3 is TGCAGTGCTAGAGATCCTGCCAGGGTTGCCGGGGAGCTGTTTTTT. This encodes CSARDPARVAGELFF.

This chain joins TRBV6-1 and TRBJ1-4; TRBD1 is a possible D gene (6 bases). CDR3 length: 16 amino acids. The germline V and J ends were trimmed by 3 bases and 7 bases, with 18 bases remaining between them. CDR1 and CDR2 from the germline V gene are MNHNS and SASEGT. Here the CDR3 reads CASSDEYRVDSEKLFF. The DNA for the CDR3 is TGTGCCAGCAGTGACGAATACAGGGTGGATAGTGAAAAACTGTTTTTT.

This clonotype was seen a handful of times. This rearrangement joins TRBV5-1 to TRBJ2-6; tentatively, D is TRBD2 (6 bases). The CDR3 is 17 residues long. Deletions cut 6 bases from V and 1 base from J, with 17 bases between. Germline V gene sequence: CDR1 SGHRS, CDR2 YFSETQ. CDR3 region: CASTGGGSPSGANVLTF. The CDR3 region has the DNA TGCGCCAGCACCGGAGGAGGGTCACCGTCTGGGGCCAACGTCCTGACTTTC.

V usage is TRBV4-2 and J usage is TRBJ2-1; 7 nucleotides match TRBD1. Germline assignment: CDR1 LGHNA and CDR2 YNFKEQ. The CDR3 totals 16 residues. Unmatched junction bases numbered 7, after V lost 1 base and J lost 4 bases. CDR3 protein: CASSQGPGQSYNEQFF. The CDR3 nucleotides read TGTGCCAGCAGCCAAGGACCGGGACAGAGTTACAATGAGCAGTTCTTC.

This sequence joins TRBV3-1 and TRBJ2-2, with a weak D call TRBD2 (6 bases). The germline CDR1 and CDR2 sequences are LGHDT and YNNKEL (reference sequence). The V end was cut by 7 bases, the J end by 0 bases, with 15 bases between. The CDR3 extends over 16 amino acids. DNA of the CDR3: TGTGCCAGCAAAGGACTACCTAACCCGAACACCGGGGAGCTGTTTTTT. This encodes CASKGLPNPNTGELFF.

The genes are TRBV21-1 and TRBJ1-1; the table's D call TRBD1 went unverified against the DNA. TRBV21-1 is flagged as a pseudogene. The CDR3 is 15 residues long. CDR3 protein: CASSRDRETWAEAFF. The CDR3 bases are TGTGCCAGCAGCCGGGACAGGGAAACTTGGGCTGAAGCTTTCTTT.

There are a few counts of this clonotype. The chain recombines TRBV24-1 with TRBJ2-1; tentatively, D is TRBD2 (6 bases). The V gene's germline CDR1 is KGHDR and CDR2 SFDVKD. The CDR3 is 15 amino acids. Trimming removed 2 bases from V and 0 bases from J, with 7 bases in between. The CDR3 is CATSDSGSSYNEQFF. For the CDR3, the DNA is TGTGCCACCAGTGATTCCGGGAGCTCCTACAATGAGCAGTTCTTC.

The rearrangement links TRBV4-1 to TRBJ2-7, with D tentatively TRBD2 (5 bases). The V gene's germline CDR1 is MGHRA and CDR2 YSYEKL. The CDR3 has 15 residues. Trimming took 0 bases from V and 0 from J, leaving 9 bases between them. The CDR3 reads CASSQDRESSYEQYV. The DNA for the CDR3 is TGCGCCAGCAGCCAAGACCGGGAAAGCTCCTACGAGCAGTACGTC.

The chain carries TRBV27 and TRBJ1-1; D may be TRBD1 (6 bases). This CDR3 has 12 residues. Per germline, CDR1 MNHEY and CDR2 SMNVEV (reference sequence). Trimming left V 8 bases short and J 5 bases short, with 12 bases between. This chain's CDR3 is CASWEQGTEAFF. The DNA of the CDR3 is TGTGCCAGCTGGGAACAGGGAACTGAAGCTTTCTTT.